Below, one T cell receptor (beta chain) is given with its context. Its recognized antigen is unknown. No much larger clonotype is one base removed from it; base qualities were not supplied. Its CDR3 holds 15 amino acids, cysteine through phenylalanine. Only the CDR3 DNA stays, 45 bases, in frame from base 1. From a lookup of the germline V gene, CDR1 and CDR2 are MGHRA and YSYEKL. Trimming leaves V shorter by 1 base and J shorter by 7 bases, with the junction holding 4 bases beyond the gene matches. This entry comes from a study of shared T cell receptors in the human thymus (dated by TCRdb to about 2021). For the study in its entirety: The study examined how self-reactive, shared T-cell receptor alpha chains are generated in the human thymus.

Library prep was done by the immunoSEQ multiplex PCR assay. Imported from immuneACCESS, the table was reduced by TCRdb to in-frame sequences with V and J called. These copies leave out some clones; in studies compared against another copy, an unresolved V gene accounts for under half, and the cause of the remainder is not known. Recorded for this sample are about 660,000 clones; roughly 86% of them occurred a single time. The ten largest account for more than 0.009% of the sample. These same records also appear under a second study, on human thymus T cells. The second publication reports: Immunologically healthy infants undergoing open corrective cardiac surgery for congenital heart defects in Finland were used as donors. Thymus tissue was obtained as surgical resects removed during corrective cardiac surgery. Biased V and J gene segment usage appeared to be present in both thymic and peripheral blood repertoires. The related research found that thymic TCR repertoires overlapped highly between unrelated individuals. TCR alpha and beta repertoires from roughly 8 infant thymus samples and a few related peripheral blood samples were characterized in the study. The cohort included about 6 male and two female infants, with donor ages spanning 7 to 244 days. After being mechanically released from the tissue, thymocytes were kept at -70 degrees C in pellets of 10-30 million cells. A QIAsymphony instrument was used to extract genomic DNA from the frozen cell pellets. TCRB and TCRAD loci were amplified from a standardized quantity of quality-controlled genomic DNA using the immunoSEQ multiplex PCR assay. Amplicons spanned the V(D)J region at a length sufficient to cover the CDR3 and identify V and J genes. Amplicon sequencing was performed on an Illumina platform through the commercial immunoSEQ service. Primer bias and sequencing errors were corrected as previously described, and TCRAD and TCRB definitions were based on the IMGT database. Analysis of the repertoires was done with immunoSEQ Analyzer 3.0 and VDJTools and included basic statistics, V/J segment usage, diversity estimates, rarefaction and pairwise overlap. Diversity was estimated with Chao1, ChaoE, Efron-Thisted, Shannon and inverse Simpson indices, and also on datasets down-sampled to the smallest sample. Repertoire overlap was determined by strict matching of CDR3 nucleotide sequence, V gene and J gene, and Jaccard-based multidimensional scaling clustering was applied. On average, roughly 800,000 unique TCRB clonotypes were obtained from thymus samples, compared with about 84,000 from blood samples.

The origin of this receptor is a boy under two years old with a congenital heart defect. Donor details come from another sample of the same person, matched by shared clones. The rearrangement combines TRBV4-1 with TRBJ2-7; TRBD2 matches 13 bases in the middle. The sequencing sample was made of thymocytes. The nucleotide sequence reads TGCGCCAGCAGCCAAGCACTAGCGGGGGGGCAAGAGCAGTACTTC. Translated, this gives CASSQALAGGQEQYF.